Below, 6 T cell receptor beta chains from the same sample are listed, as sequenced in a study of human T cells and chemical hapten exposure. Time point given: pre-sensitization, week 0. The treatment denotes: therapeutic diphenylcyclopropenone sensitization with weekly scalp DPC. TCRdb reprocessed the RACE reads via MiXCR and lists one record per CDR3 protein. The table has approximately 100,000 distinct CDR3 sequences, around 10% seen once. The sequenced sample was whole blood, obtained in connection with sensitization to the hapten diphenylcyclopropenone (DPC). The receptors originated from a woman between 40 and 50 years old with alopecia areata. Some clones in this sample may be carry-over from other donors' samples.

This clonotype was counted a few times. The chain employs TRBV6-2 or TRBV6-3 and TRBJ1-1; D may be TRBD1 (6 bases). The CDR3 totals 12 residues. Trimming took 10 bases from V and 5 from J, leaving 14 bases between them. The germline V gene has CDR1 MNHEY and CDR2 SVGEGT. In DNA, the CDR3 is TGTGCCACCTTGAACAGGGAAACTGAAGCTTTCTTT. Translation gives CATLNRETEAFF.

The table lists this clonotype with many counts. V usage is TRBV7-2 and J usage is TRBJ2-1; TRBD2 matches 9 bases. V shed 1 base, J shed 5 bases, and the junction held 6 bases outside the gene matches. From germline, CDR1 is SGHTA and CDR2 FQGNSA. CDR3 length: 16 residues. For the CDR3, the DNA is TGTGCCAGCAGCTTAGAATCGACTAGCGGAAACAATGAGCAGTTCTTC. Its protein is CASSLESTSGNNEQFF.

This clonotype was seen at least ten times. V is TRBV2 and J is TRBJ2-1, with 8 bases aligning to TRBD2. J was trimmed by 9 bases and V by 8 bases; bases with no gene match: 12. The CDR3 spans 14 residues. From germline, CDR1 is SNHLY and CDR2 FYNNEI. The CDR3 loop is CASFRGLGIREQFF. Here the CDR3 DNA reads TGTGCCAGCTTCAGGGGACTAGGCATCCGTGAGCAGTTCTTC.

This clonotype was observed many times. V usage is TRBV11-1 and J usage is TRBJ2-5; D unclear. Germline CDR1 SGHAT, CDR2 FQDESV (reference sequence). The V gene lost 4 bases and the J gene lost 0 bases, with 0 bases spanning the gap. The CDR3 consists of 11 residues. The CDR3 reads CASSYQETQYF. DNA for the CDR3: TGTGCCAGCAGCTACCAAGAGACCCAGTACTTC.

This sequence joins TRBV11-2 and TRBJ2-7; tentatively, D is TRBD1 (6 bases). Germline V lookup: CDR1 SGHAT, CDR2 FQNNGV. V lost 5 bases and J 3 bases, leaving 17 bases between the germline ends. The CDR3 totals 15 residues. The CDR3 is CASSASGQFLYEQYF. The CDR3 bases are TGTGCCAGCAGCGCCTCCGGACAGTTTCTCTACGAGCAGTACTTC.

This clonotype counts as medium-sized (0.01 to 0.1%). The V gene is TRBV5-1, the J gene TRBJ1-1; D perhaps matches TRBD1 (5 bases). V lost 6 bases and J lost 5, with 17 bases in between. The germline gives CDR1 SGHRS, CDR2 YFSETQ. This CDR3 comprises 14 residues. DNA for the CDR3: TGCGCCAGCATACTCTCCCTCGGGGGTACTGAAGCTTTCTTT. Translation gives CASILSLGGTEAFF.